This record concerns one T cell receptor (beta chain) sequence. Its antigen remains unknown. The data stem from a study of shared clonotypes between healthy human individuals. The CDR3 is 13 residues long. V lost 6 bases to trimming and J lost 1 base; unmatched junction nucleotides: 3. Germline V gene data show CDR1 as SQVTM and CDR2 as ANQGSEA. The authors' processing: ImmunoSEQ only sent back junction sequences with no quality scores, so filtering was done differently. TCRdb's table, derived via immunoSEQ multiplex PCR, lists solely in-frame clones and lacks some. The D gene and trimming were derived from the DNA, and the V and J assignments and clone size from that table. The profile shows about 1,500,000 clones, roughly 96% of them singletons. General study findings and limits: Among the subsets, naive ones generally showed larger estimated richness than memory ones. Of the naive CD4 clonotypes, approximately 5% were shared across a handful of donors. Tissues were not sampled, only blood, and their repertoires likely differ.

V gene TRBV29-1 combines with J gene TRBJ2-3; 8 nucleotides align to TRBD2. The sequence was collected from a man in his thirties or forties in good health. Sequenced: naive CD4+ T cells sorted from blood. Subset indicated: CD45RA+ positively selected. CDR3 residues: CSVLTSGTDTQYF. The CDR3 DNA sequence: TGCAGCGTCCTGACTAGCGGCACAGATACGCAGTATTTT.